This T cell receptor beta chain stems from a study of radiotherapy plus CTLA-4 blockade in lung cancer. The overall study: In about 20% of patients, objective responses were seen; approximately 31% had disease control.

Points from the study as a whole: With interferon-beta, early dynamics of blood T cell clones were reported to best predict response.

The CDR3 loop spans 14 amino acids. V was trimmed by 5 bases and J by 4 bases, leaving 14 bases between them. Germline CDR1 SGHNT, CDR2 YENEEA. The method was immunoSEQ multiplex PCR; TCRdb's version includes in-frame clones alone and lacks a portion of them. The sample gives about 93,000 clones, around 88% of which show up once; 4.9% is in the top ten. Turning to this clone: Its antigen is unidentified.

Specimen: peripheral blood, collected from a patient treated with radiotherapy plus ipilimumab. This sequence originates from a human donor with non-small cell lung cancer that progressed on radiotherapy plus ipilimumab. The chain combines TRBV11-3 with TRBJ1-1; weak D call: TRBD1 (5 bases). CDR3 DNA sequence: TGTGCCAGCAGCACCAGGGTCCAGGGCACTGAAGCTTTCTTT. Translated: CASSTRVQGTEAFF.